This TCR beta chain was recovered during a study of cytomegalovirus exposure and HLA in healthy donors. Looking at the study overall: HLA-typed donors contributed approximately 92 million unique TCRs, which were held in an early data release.

Study findings and constraints: The authors listed approximately 160 TCR beta chains as cytomegalovirus-associated.

On this clone itself: Its antigen is as yet unknown.

The PCR used 60 Vbeta and 13 Jbeta primers. Sequencing used immunoSEQ multiplex PCR; TCRdb keeps in-frame clones, though not all of them. Of tens of thousands of clones in the sample, roughly 70% were seen once. Germline V gene data show CDR1 as ENHRY and CDR2 as SYGVKD. The V end was cut by 4 bases, the J end by 3 bases, with 7 bases between. There are 12 residues in the CDR3. The chain is built from TRBV10-3 and TRBJ2-7; D call uncertain. Input material: PBMCs. The TCR sequence derives from a woman aged 45 to 65 in good health and CMV-seropositive. CDR3 in DNA: TGTGCCATCAGTGGAAAACACTACGAGCAGTACTTC. Encoded protein: CAISGKHYEQYF.